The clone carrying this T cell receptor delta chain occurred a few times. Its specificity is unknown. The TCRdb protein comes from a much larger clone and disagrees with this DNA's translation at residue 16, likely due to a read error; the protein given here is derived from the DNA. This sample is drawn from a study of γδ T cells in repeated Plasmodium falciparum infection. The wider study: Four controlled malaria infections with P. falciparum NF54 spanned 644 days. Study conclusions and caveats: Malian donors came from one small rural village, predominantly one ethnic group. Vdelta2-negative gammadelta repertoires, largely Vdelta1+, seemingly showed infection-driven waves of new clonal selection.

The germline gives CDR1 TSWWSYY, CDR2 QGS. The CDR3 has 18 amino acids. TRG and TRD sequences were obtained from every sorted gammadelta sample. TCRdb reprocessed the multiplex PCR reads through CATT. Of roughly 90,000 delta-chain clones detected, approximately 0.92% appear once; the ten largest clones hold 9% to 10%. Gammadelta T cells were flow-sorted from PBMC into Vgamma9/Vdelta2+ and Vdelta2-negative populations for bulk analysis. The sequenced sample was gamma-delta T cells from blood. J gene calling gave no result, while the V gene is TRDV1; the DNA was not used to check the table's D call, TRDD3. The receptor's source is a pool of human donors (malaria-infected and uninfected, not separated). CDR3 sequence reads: CALGGPPSYFLYTDKPIF. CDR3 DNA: TGTGCTCTTGGGGGACCCCCTTCCTACTTTCTTTACACCGATAAACCCATCTTT.